The 26 T cell receptor beta chains given below trace back to one sample, sequenced in a study of shared clonotypes between healthy human individuals. Measured with immunoSEQ multiplex PCR; TCRdb has only the in-frame clones, and not every one. Of about 770,000 clones listed, 72% are singletons. Sequencing used memory CD4+ T cells sorted from blood. Subset here: CD45RA-negative fraction. The receptors derive from a young woman in good health.

This chain connects TRBV9 to TRBJ2-1, with 9 bases matching TRBD2. Germline CDR1 and CDR2: SGDLS and YYNGEE. The trim removed 0 bases at V and 0 bases at J, leaving 10 bases unmatched. The CDR3 is 19 residues long. Written as DNA, the CDR3 is TGTGCCAGCAGCGTAGTGGCGACTAGCGGTAGGGTCTCCTACAATGAGCAGTTCTTC. This sequence encodes CASSVVATSGRVSYNEQFF.

The sample holds many counts of this clone. The gene calls are TRBV7-8 and TRBJ2-7, with D uncertain. CDR1 and CDR2 from the germline V gene are SGHVS and FQNEAQ. Deletions cut 3 bases from V and 0 bases from J, with 6 bases between. The CDR3 spans 13 residues. The DNA for the CDR3 is TGTGCCAGCAGCTTTACCAGCTCCTACGAGCAGTACTTC. This gives the protein CASSFTSSYEQYF.

This clone was counted at least ten times. V usage is TRBV4-1 and J usage is TRBJ2-3, with 7 nucleotides matching TRBD2. CDR1 is MGHRA and CDR2 is YSYEKL in the germline V gene. The trim removed 0 bases at V and 1 base at J, leaving 7 bases unmatched. This CDR3 is 17 amino acids long. The CDR3 spells CASSQEGSGIGTDTQYF. CDR3 bases: TGCGCCAGCAGCCAAGAAGGAAGCGGGATTGGCACAGATACGCAGTATTTT.

In the case of this clone: Other DNA sequences from this sample encode an identical CDR3 as well. This chain links TRBV7-2 with TRBJ1-5; D gene ambiguous. The CDR3 contains 15 residues. The germline V gene encodes CDR1 SGHTA and CDR2 FQGNSA. Trimming left V 1 base short and J 4 bases short, with 11 bases between. In DNA, the CDR3 is TGTGCCAGCAGCTTAGAGGGCCGAGGTAATCAGCCCCAGCATTTT. Translated, it gives CASSLEGRGNQPQHF.

This chain uses TRBV19 with TRBJ1-5, with D possibly matching TRBD1 (6 bases). Trimming removed 5 bases at V and 2 bases at J, with 16 bases between. CDR3 length: 16 residues. CDR1 and CDR2 (germline): LNHDA, SQIVND (reference sequence). The CDR3 nucleotides are TGTGCCAGTAGTTCTTCGACAGGTGTGGGCAATCAGCCCCAGCATTTT. Translating gives CASSSSTGVGNQPQHF.

This clone came up many times. The V gene is TRBV18, the J gene TRBJ1-2; TRBD1 matches 12 bases. This CDR3 region has 14 residues. Germline V gene lookup returns CDR1 KGHSH and CDR2 LQKENI. V was pared by 3 bases and J by 4 bases, with 0 bases of the junction left unmatched. CDR3 in amino acids: CASSPGQGAYGYTF. DNA of the CDR3: TGTGCCAGCTCACCGGGACAGGGGGCCTATGGCTACACCTTC.

The chain employs TRBV6-6 and TRBJ2-3; D is tentatively TRBD1 or TRBD2 (5 bases each). Germline V gives CDR1 MNHNY, CDR2 SVGAGI (reference sequence). Trimming left V 6 bases short and J 6 bases short, with 16 bases between. This CDR3 is built from 14 residues. Here the CDR3 DNA reads TGTGCCAGCAGAGGGACGATCCAGGCGGATACGCAGTATTTT. It specifies CASRGTIQADTQYF.

The sample holds one count of this clone. This CDR3 is also generated by other DNA sequences in the sample. The chain carries TRBV5-4 and TRBJ2-3; TRBD2 might be the D (6 bases). Trimming pared 2 bases from V and 3 bases from J, leaving 13 bases between. This CDR3 is 15 amino acids long. Germline values: CDR1 SGHNT, CDR2 YYREEE (reference sequence). CDR3 region: CASSFGGVGTDTQYF. The CDR3 DNA follows: TGTGCCAGCAGCTTCGGGGGAGTAGGTACAGATACGCAGTATTTT.

Of note for this clone: The same CDR3 is also encoded by other DNA sequences in this sample. V and J are TRBV27 and TRBJ2-7; TRBD2 matches 8 bases. The V gene end was trimmed by 2 bases and the J gene end by 2 bases; junction bases not matched to a gene: 5. CDR1 and CDR2 from the germline V gene are MNHEY and SMNVEV (reference sequence). The CDR3 extends over 15 amino acids. The CDR3 DNA reads TGTGCCAGCAGTTTAAGGGCGGGAGGCCCCTACGAGCAGTACTTC. As protein: CASSLRAGGPYEQYF.

The sample holds a few counts of this clone. The V gene is TRBV2, the J gene TRBJ2-1; 11 bases agree with TRBD2. Germline CDR1 and CDR2: SNHLY and FYNNEI. The CDR3 totals 15 residues. Trimming removed 6 bases from V and 7 bases from J; junction bases left unmatched: 8. CDR3 DNA: TGTGCCAGCAGCCTTACTAGCGGGAGCAGAAATGAGCAGTTCTTC. Amino acids: CASSLTSGSRNEQFF.

The V and J genes are TRBV19 and TRBJ2-3; D unclear. Germline V gene lookup returns CDR1 LNHDA and CDR2 SQIVND (reference sequence). Trimming pared 4 bases from V and 4 bases from J, leaving 6 bases between. This CDR3 contains 12 residues. The CDR3 nucleotides read TGTGCCAGTAGTAGCCATGCAGATACGCAGTATTTT. Its translation is CASSSHADTQYF.

The chain recombines TRBV7-9 with TRBJ2-3, with TRBD2 identical over 9 bases. CDR1 SEHNR and CDR2 FQNEAQ come from the germline V gene (reference sequence). V was pared by 0 bases and J by 4 bases, with 2 bases of the junction left unmatched. The CDR3 is 15 amino acids. The CDR3 DNA follows: TGTGCCAGCAGCTTAGCCCGACTAGCGGCAGATACGCAGTATTTT. As protein: CASSLARLAADTQYF.

This clone has just one count. The identical CDR3 is also encoded by other nucleotide sequences in the sample. The V gene is TRBV19, the J gene TRBJ2-2; D perhaps matches TRBD2 (6 bases). The CDR3 has 15 residues. Germline V gives CDR1 LNHDA, CDR2 SQIVND (reference sequence). V was cut by 5 bases and J by 0 bases, with 10 bases left in between. The CDR3 sequence is CASSLGGTNTGELFF. In nucleotides, the CDR3 is TGTGCCAGTAGTTTGGGGGGAACGAACACCGGGGAGCTGTTTTTT.

The chain links TRBV29-1 to TRBJ2-5; no definite D call. TRBJ2-7 explains the end of the DNA better; the J call may be wrong. The CDR3 sequence is 12 residues long. CDR1 is SQVTM, CDR2 ANQGSEA, per germline. The CDR3 sequence: CSVRSGSYEQYF. The CDR3 DNA reads TGCAGCGTGCGGTCAGGCTCCTACGAGCAGTACTTC.

The chain joins TRBV28 to TRBJ1-1; perhaps TRBD1 as D (5 bases). CDR1 MDHEN and CDR2 SYDVKM come from the germline V gene. V gave up 1 base and J gave up 5 bases, with 14 bases separating them. This CDR3 has 15 amino acids. The CDR3 sequence: CASSLLRGWVTEAFF. CDR3 nucleotide sequence: TGTGCCAGCAGTTTATTACGGGGCTGGGTTACTGAAGCTTTCTTT.

This clone has just a few counts. J is TRBJ2-5 and V is TRBV13, with 8 bases fitting TRBD1. This CDR3 is built from 17 residues. V was pared by 6 bases and J by 1 base, with 13 bases of the junction left unmatched. Germline-derived CDR1 and CDR2 are PRHDT and FYEKMQ (reference sequence). The CDR3 sequence is CASSRPIGQGVQETQYF. CDR3 nucleotide sequence: TGTGCCAGCAGTCGACCCATTGGACAGGGCGTCCAAGAGACCCAGTACTTC.

V gene TRBV19 combines with J gene TRBJ1-2; a weak D match, TRBD1 (6 bases). Germline V lookup: CDR1 LNHDA, CDR2 SQIVND (reference sequence). V shed 6 bases and J shed 0 bases, with 11 bases lying between them. The CDR3 covers 14 residues. CDR3 sequence reads: CASSRGTANYGYTF. The CDR3 DNA follows: TGTGCCAGTAGCAGGGGAACCGCTAACTATGGCTACACCTTC.

The chain is built from TRBV5-1 and TRBJ2-7, with D unclear. In germline, CDR1 is SGHRS, CDR2 YFSETQ. The CDR3 loop spans 13 amino acids. V gave up 0 bases and J gave up 5 bases, with 9 bases separating them. CDR3 sequence reads: CASSLEGLDEQYF. CDR3 bases: TGCGCCAGCAGCTTGGAAGGGTTGGACGAGCAGTACTTC.

Here the CDR3 DNA reads TGTGCCAGCAGCTTGGGCGGACAGGGAGTCGACGAGCAGTACTTC. It is translated as CASSLGGQGVDEQYF. This rearrangement joins TRBV5-4 to TRBJ2-7, with 8 nucleotides matching TRBD1. Losses at the gene ends were 0 bases for V and 5 bases for J; bases not matched to a gene: 7. Germline CDR1 SGHNT, CDR2 YYREEE (reference sequence). This CDR3 is 15 amino acids long. The full variable domain, completed using reference TRBV5-4 and TRBJ2-7, is ETGVTQSPTHLIKTRGQQVTLRCSSQSGHNTVSWYQQALGQGPQFIFQYYREEENGRGNFPPRFSGLQFPNYSSELNVNALELDDSALYLCASSLGGQGVDEQYFGPGTRLTVT.

J is TRBJ1-2 and V is TRBV7-2; no clear D. The V gene lost 1 base and the J gene lost 0 bases, with 6 bases spanning the gap. Germline V CDR1 and CDR2: SGHTA, FQGNSA. The CDR3 length is 14 residues. The CDR3 loop is CASSLVSANYGYTF. CDR3 nucleotide sequence: TGTGCCAGCAGCTTAGTGTCAGCTAACTATGGCTACACCTTC. The full variable domain, in which reference TRBV7-2 and TRBJ1-2 provide the parts outside the CDR3, is GAGVSQSPSNKVTEKGKDVELRCDPISGHTALYWYRQSLGQGLEFLIYFQGNSAPDKSGLPSDRFSAERTGGSVSTLTIQRTQQEDSAVYLCASSLVSANYGYTFGSGTRLTVV.

This clone was seen more than once but under ten times. The chain joins TRBV11-3 to TRBJ2-1; a weak D match, TRBD1 (6 bases). In germline, CDR1 is SGHNT, CDR2 YENEEA. Trimming shortened V by 2 bases and J by 2 bases, and 10 bases separated the two germline ends. The CDR3 is 15 amino acids. The CDR3 loop reads CASSLQGRPYNEQFF. CDR3 DNA: TGTGCCAGCAGCTTACAGGGGCGGCCCTACAATGAGCAGTTCTTC.

The CDR3 nucleotides read TGTGCCAGTAGTAAGGGTGGGCCAAAAGAGACCCAGTACTTC. It codes for CASSKGGPKETQYF. The gene calls are TRBV19 and TRBJ2-5; no reliable D call. V was clipped by 4 bases and J by 3 bases, with 12 bases between them. Germline CDR1 reads LNHDA; CDR2 reads SQIVND (reference sequence). The CDR3 consists of 14 residues. Based on the CDR3 plus reference TRBV19 and TRBJ2-5, the full variable domain is DGGITQSPKYLFRKEGQNVTLSCEQNLNHDAMYWYRQDPGQGLRLIYYSQIVNDFQKGDIAEGYSVSREKKESFPLTVTSAQKNPTAFYLCASSKGGPKETQYFGPGTRLLVL.

The rearrangement joins TRBV18 to TRBJ2-4; unclear D gene. The CDR3 sequence is 11 residues long. The V and J ends lost 5 bases and 11 bases respectively, with 10 bases between them. From germline, CDR1 is KGHSH and CDR2 LQKENI. CDR3 sequence (DNA): TGTGCCAGCTCAAGCACAGAGGTTCAGTACTTC. Its protein product is CASSSTEVQYF.

This clone was seen only once. The gene calls are TRBV28 and TRBJ2-3; D is unclear. The V gene lost 5 bases and the J gene lost 2 bases, with 8 bases spanning the gap. From germline, CDR1 is MDHEN and CDR2 SYDVKM. This CDR3 is built from 13 residues. CDR3: CASSLPHTDTQYF. The CDR3 region has the DNA TGTGCCAGCAGTCTACCTCACACAGATACGCAGTATTTT.

V is TRBV5-6 and J is TRBJ2-1; a possible D gene is TRBD1 (6 bases). This CDR3 contains 16 residues. CDR1 is SGHDT, CDR2 YYEEEE, per germline. V lost 5 bases, J lost 0 bases, and 15 bases lay in between. CDR3: CASSGLGHSSYNEQFF. In nucleotides, the CDR3 is TGTGCCAGCAGTGGCCTGGGACACAGCTCCTACAATGAGCAGTTCTTC. Full variable domain (remainder filled in from reference TRBV5-6 and TRBJ2-1): DAGVTQSPTHLIKTRGQQVTLRCSPKSGHDTVSWYQQALGQGPQFIFQYYEEEERQRGNFPDRFSGHQFPNYSSELNVNALLLGDSALYLCASSGLGHSSYNEQFFGPGTRLTVL.

The V call is TRBV4-1, the J call TRBJ2-1, with a tentative D call TRBD2 (6 bases). CDR3 length: 15 residues. V was cut by 2 bases and J by 0 bases, with 8 bases left in between. Germline CDR1 MGHRA, CDR2 YSYEKL. CDR3 region: CASSQTGVSYNEQFF. The CDR3 region has the DNA TGCGCCAGCAGCCAAACGGGGGTCTCCTACAATGAGCAGTTCTTC.